A selection of T cell receptor beta chains follows, all from one sample in a study of control samples from healthy donors and cancer patients. Profiled with immunoSEQ multiplex PCR; TCRdb holds only in-frame clones, not every one. Of some 130,000 clones listed, 70% to 90% are singletons. The sample was blood. The source is a woman in her 30s in good health. Each CDR3 is given with its conserved first and last residue. D genes are given only for firm matches. Size tells how often a clone was seen (once, few, many) or the class of an expanded clone, and some rows leave it out.

TRBV10-2	once	TRBD1	TRBJ2-6	TGCGCCAGCAGTGTTGCGGGACAGGGAAGCTCTGGGGCCAACGTCCTGACTTTC	CASSVAGQGSSGANVLTF
TRBV7-2	-	-	TRBJ1-5	TGTGCCAGCAGCTTAGAGGGCACGGTTTCTCAGCCCCAGCATTTT	CASSLEGTVSQPQHF
TRBV7-8	-	-	TRBJ1-2	TGTGCCAGCAGCTTACCCCCCGGCTGGGCTAACTATGGCTACACCTTC	CASSLPPGWANYGYTF
TRBV21-1	-	-	TRBJ2-1	TGTGCCAGCGCCCCTGATCGGGATAGCGGGAGAGCCTACAATGAGCAGTTCTTC	CASAPDRDSGRAYNEQFF
TRBV30	-	TRBD1	TRBJ2-3	TGTGCCTGGAGTTTTACAGGGGGCGGCGATACGCAGTATTTT	CAWSFTGGGDTQYF
TRBV21-1	-	-	TRBJ2-7	TGTGCCAGCAGCCCAAGGGGGACTAGAGGGTACGAGCAGTACTTC	CASSPRGTRGYEQYF
TRBV5-4	-	TRBD1	TRBJ2-1	TGTGCCAGCGGACCGGGACAGACTAACAATGAGCAGTTCTTC	CASGPGQTNNEQFF
TRBV24-1	-	TRBD2	TRBJ2-3	TGTGCCACCAGTGAAGGGACTAGAGGGGACTTAGATACGCAGTATTTT	CATSEGTRGDLDTQYF
TRBV27	-	-	TRBJ1-6	TGTGCCAGCAGTCCAGGGTTCTCCTATAATTCACCCCTCCACTTT	CASSPGFSYNSPLHF
TRBV27	-	-	TRBJ1-6	TGTGCCACCACCCAGGGGCGGGGGAATTCACCCCTCCACTTT	CATTQGRGNSPLHF
TRBV6-4	-	-	TRBJ1-1	TGTGCCAGCAGGGGGTTAGGTGAAGCTTTCTTT	CASRGLGEAFF
TRBV9	-	-	TRBJ2-3	TGTGCCAGCAGCGTAGGGGGGGGCGGCACAGATACGCAGTATTTT	CASSVGGGGTDTQYF
TRBV15	-	-	TRBJ1-4	TGTGCCACCAGCAGAAGACAGTACCCTGAAAAACTGTTTTTT	CATSRRQYPEKLFF
TRBV4-2	-	-	TRBJ2-1	TGTGCCAGCAGCCAAGACCTCTACGGGGTGTCGGGCAATGAGCAGTTCTTC	CASSQDLYGVSGNEQFF
TRBV5-6	-	-	TRBJ2-7	TGTGCCAGCAGCTCGCGATCCTACGAGCAGTACTTC	CASSSRSYEQYF
TRBV6-5	-	-	TRBJ2-1	TGTGCCAACAGTTACTGGGGGGCGAATGAGCAGTTCTTC	CANSYWGANEQFF
TRBV6-4	-	TRBD2	TRBJ2-7	TGTGCCAGCAGTCCCGGACTAGCGGGGATCTACGAGCAGTACTTC	CASSPGLAGIYEQYF
TRBV19	few	TRBD2	TRBJ2-3	TGTGCCAGTAGTATTGGCGGGACTAGCCCCACCACAGATACGCAGTATTTT	CASSIGGTSPTTDTQYF
TRBV11-2	-	TRBD2	TRBJ2-5	TGTGCCAGCAGCTTAGGTCTAGCGGGAGGCGAGGAGACCCAGTACTTC	CASSLGLAGGEETQYF
TRBV5-6	few	-	TRBJ2-7	TGTGCCAGCAGCTTGGGGATTGGCCATAGCGAGCAGTACTTC	CASSLGIGHSEQYF
TRBV28	-	-	TRBJ2-7	TGTGCCAGCAGTTCAAACCCCTTCCAGGTCGGCGAGCAGTACTTC	CASSSNPFQVGEQYF
TRBV30	-	TRBD1	TRBJ2-2	TGTGCCTGGAGTTTGATACAGGGGGCCGGGGAGCTGTTTTTT	CAWSLIQGAGELFF
TRBV7-3	once	-	TRBJ2-5	TGTGCCAGCAGCTTAATCCAGGGGGAGACCCAGTACTTC	CASSLIQGETQYF